The rows below give T cell receptor beta chains drawn from one sample of a study of identical twins. One entry per CDR3 protein results from TCRdb running MiXCR on the 5' RACE reads. The data show just under 550,000 distinct CDR3 sequences, around 15% seen once. A further study also used this sample, focusing on yellow fever vaccine responses in identical twins.

The sequenced sample consisted of CD4+ T cells sorted from blood. These receptors originate from a young woman in good health. The CDR3 runs from the conserved cysteine through the conserved F or W. Each record gives: V gene, J gene, clone size, D gene, CDR3 DNA, CDR3 protein. The D gene is left open where the match is weak. Size tells how often a clone was seen (once, few, many) or the class of an expanded clone, and some rows leave it out.

TRBV3-1	TRBJ2-5	-	TRBD2	TGTGCCACCACGACGACTAGCGGGGGACAAGAGACCCAGTACTTC	CATTTTSGGQETQYF
TRBV10-3	TRBJ2-5	-	TRBD2	TGTGCCATCAGTGACAATCCAGCGGGGGGCCAAGAGACCCAGTACTTC	CAISDNPAGGQETQYF
TRBV7-2	TRBJ2-7	-	-	TGTGCCAGCAGCTTAGCTCGAGACTACGAGCAGTACTTC	CASSLARDYEQYF
TRBV3-1	TRBJ2-4	few	TRBD2	TGTGCCAGCAGCCAAGACCCCGGACTAGCGGGAGCCAAAAACATTCAGTACTTC	CASSQDPGLAGAKNIQYF
TRBV20-1	TRBJ1-1	few	-	TGCAGTGGGCATCCTCGGCATCACACTGAAGCTTTCTTT	CSGHPRHHTEAFF
TRBV20-1	TRBJ2-2	few	TRBD2	TGCAGTGCTAGAGAGGTGGGACTAGCGGACAACACCGGGGAGCTGTTTTTT	CSAREVGLADNTGELFF
TRBV27	TRBJ2-1	-	-	TGTGCCAGCAGTTTAGGCTGGCGGAAACCCTACAATGAGCAGTTCTTC	CASSLGWRKPYNEQFF
TRBV4-1	TRBJ1-2	-	-	TGCGCCAGCAGCCAAGATCATGGAGGCCCTACCTTC	CASSQDHGGPTF
TRBV12-3/TRBV12-4	TRBJ2-3	few	TRBD1	TGTGCCAGCAGTAGACAGGGGGCCGGAGATACGCAGTATTTT	CASSRQGAGDTQYF
TRBV7-2	TRBJ2-3	few	-	TGTGCCAGCAGCCCGGGGGTTAGCACAGATACGCAGTATTTT	CASSPGVSTDTQYF
TRBV5-1	TRBJ2-1	-	-	TGCGCCAGCAGCTTGGGCGCTACGGGAGCCTACAATGAGCAGTTCTTC	CASSLGATGAYNEQFF
TRBV3-1	TRBJ2-1	few	TRBD2	TGTGCCAGCAGCCAAGAAGCCCCTGGAGCGGGGGGGAATGAGCAGTTCTTC	CASSQEAPGAGGNEQFF
TRBV12-3/TRBV12-4	TRBJ1-2	many	TRBD1	TGTGCCAGCAGTCCGGACAGGATTTACGGCTACACCTTC	CASSPDRIYGYTF
TRBV7-8	TRBJ2-1	-	TRBD2	TGTGCCAGCAGCTCCGGGAGGTCCTACAATGAGCAGTTCTTC	CASSSGRSYNEQFF
TRBV15	TRBJ2-2	-	-	TGTGCCACCAGCCAACGGGTCGACGGGGAGCTGTTTTTT	CATSQRVDGELFF
TRBV28	TRBJ2-7	few	-	TGTGCCAGCAGTTTAGGGATTTCTCCCTACGAGCAGTACTTC	CASSLGISPYEQYF
TRBV6-1	TRBJ2-3	-	TRBD2	TGTGCCAGCAGAAGACTAGCGGATTTCAGTGACACAGATACGCAGTATTTT	CASRRLADFSDTDTQYF
TRBV5-1	TRBJ1-1	-	-	TGCGCCAGCAGCTTGTCTATGGAGTACGGTGAAGCTTTCTTT	CASSLSMEYGEAFF
TRBV29-1	TRBJ1-1	few	-	TGCAGCGTTGAAGATCCTGGCACTGAAGCTTTCTTT	CSVEDPGTEAFF
TRBV10-3	TRBJ2-3	-	TRBD2	TGTGCCATCAGTGACCTAGCGGGGGATACGCAGTATTTT	CAISDLAGDTQYF
TRBV27	TRBJ2-3	-	TRBD1	TGTGCCAGCAGTTTATGGGGACAGACTTCAGATACGCAGTATTTT	CASSLWGQTSDTQYF
TRBV24-1	TRBJ2-3	-	-	TGTGCCACCAGTCAACAGGGCGCAGATACGCAGTATTTT	CATSQQGADTQYF
TRBV20-1	TRBJ2-1	-	TRBD2	TGCAGTGCTATCCAGACTAGCGGACAGCTCTCCTACAATGAGCAGTTCTTC	CSAIQTSGQLSYNEQFF
TRBV7-7	TRBJ2-5	many	-	TGTGCCAGCAGCCCGAATACAGCTAACCAAGAGACCCAGTACTTC	CASSPNTANQETQYF
TRBV4-1	TRBJ2-5	-	TRBD2	TGCGCCAGCAGCATGGGACTAGCGGTAAAAGGGCAAGAGACCCAGTACTTC	CASSMGLAVKGQETQYF
TRBV6-1	TRBJ1-1	few	-	TGTGCCAGCATAGGCGCACTGAACACTGAAGCTTTCTTT	CASIGALNTEAFF
TRBV7-8	TRBJ1-1	few	TRBD1	TGTGCCAGCAGCTTAAGACCGGGACAGGTCGAAGCTTTCTTT	CASSLRPGQVEAFF
TRBV6-1	TRBJ2-5	-	-	TGTGCCAGCAGACCAAGTGGGGCCGCGGAGACCCAGTACTTC	CASRPSGAAETQYF
TRBV12-3/TRBV12-4	TRBJ2-1	-	-	TGTGCCAGCAGTTTTTCACAGATCGGGAACAATGAGCAGTTCTTC	CASSFSQIGNNEQFF
TRBV2	TRBJ2-3	-	TRBD2	TGTGCCAGCACAGCGGGATTGGCCAGCACAGATACGCAGTATTTT	CASTAGLASTDTQYF
TRBV20-1	TRBJ1-5	few	TRBD1	TGCAGTGCTAGAGTGACAGGGGGCAATCAGCCCCAGCATTTT	CSARVTGGNQPQHF
TRBV5-5	TRBJ2-5	few	TRBD2	TGTGCCAGCAGCTTGCCCGGACTAGCGGGAGAGGGGCAAGAGACCCAGTACTTC	CASSLPGLAGEGQETQYF
TRBV4-1	TRBJ2-2	-	-	TGCGCCAGCAGCCAAGATGGTAGCCCCTGGACCGGGGAGCTGTTTTTT	CASSQDGSPWTGELFF
TRBV7-8	TRBJ2-3	-	TRBD2	TGTGCCAGCAGCTTAGGGTCGGGCGTGGGGGGGGTCACAGATACGCAGTATTTT	CASSLGSGVGGVTDTQYF
TRBV16	TRBJ1-1	-	-	TGTGCCAGCAGCCAATGGGGCAAGAACGCTGAAGCTTTCTTT	CASSQWGKNAEAFF